Shown below are 17 T cell receptor beta chains from a single sample sequenced in a study of T cell responses to AZD1222 COVID-19 vaccine. Assay used: immunoSEQ multiplex PCR; TCRdb lists only in-frame clones, some missing. This sample carries fewer than 200,000 clones, 90% to 95% of them seen once, and the ten largest clones take about 1.5%. Sequenced here: peripheral blood, sampled 28 days after the second AZD1222 dose. The receptors originated from an adult who received the AZD1222 COVID-19 vaccine.

The chain uses TRBV7-8 and TRBJ2-7; no clear D. This CDR3 region has 16 residues. Germline CDR1 reads SGHVS; CDR2 reads FQNEAQ. V lost 5 bases and J lost 0, with 17 bases in between. In DNA form, the CDR3 reads TGTGCCAGCAGCCCCCGCCCGAGGCAAAGCTCCTACGAGCAGTACTTC. Its protein product is CASSPRPRQSSYEQYF.

This clone was observed a single time. V gene TRBV4-3 combines with J gene TRBJ2-7; a weak D match, TRBD2 (6 bases). With 4 bases removed from V and 5 bases from J, the gap between germline ends came to 18 bases. The CDR3 extends over 15 amino acids. Germline V gene lookup returns CDR1 LGHNA and CDR2 YSLEER. CDR3 sequence (DNA): TGCGCCAGCAGCCTCAGCCTGGGGGGTCCAGACGAGCAGTACTTC. Its protein is CASSLSLGGPDEQYF.

Comment on this clone: The same CDR3 can be traced to other DNA sequences in this sample. V and J are TRBV19 and TRBJ2-7; D is possibly TRBD1 (6 bases). Deletions cut 1 base from V and 5 bases from J, with 15 bases between. The length of the CDR3 is 15 residues. Germline CDR1 LNHDA, CDR2 SQIVND (reference sequence). The CDR3 protein is CASSIVRTGNHEQYF. The CDR3, as DNA: TGTGCCAGTAGTATAGTTAGAACAGGGAACCACGAGCAGTACTTC.

The gene calls are TRBV13 and TRBJ2-7; D gene ambiguous. Germline V CDR1 and CDR2: PRHDT, FYEKMQ (reference sequence). CDR3 length equals 13 residues. The V end was cut by 0 bases, the J end by 9 bases, with 12 bases between. The CDR3 reads CASSLGYPTAQYF. The CDR3 DNA sequence: TGTGCCAGCAGCTTAGGCTATCCCACCGCGCAGTACTTC.

The chain recombines TRBV12-3 or TRBV12-4 with TRBJ1-5; D gene ambiguous. The CDR3 is 13 residues long. With 4 bases removed from V and 5 bases from J, the gap between germline ends came to 9 bases. The CDR3 spells CASSWGEDQPQHF. The CDR3 nucleotides read TGTGCCAGCAGTTGGGGAGAAGATCAGCCCCAGCATTTT.

The count of this clone is one. The CDR3 sequence is CASDRVVAGELFF. The CDR3 DNA is TGTGCCTCCGACAGGGTAGTCGCCGGGGAGCTGTTTTTT. The gene calls are TRBV30 and TRBJ2-2, with 7 bases lining up with TRBD1. Germline lookup yields CDR1 GTSNPN and CDR2 SVGIG (reference sequence). With 7 bases clipped from V and 6 bases from J, the junction kept 8 bases outside the gene matches. The CDR3 loop spans 13 amino acids. Full variable domain (remainder filled in from reference TRBV30 and TRBJ2-2): SQTIHQWPATLVQPVGSPLSLECTVEGTSNPNLYWYRQAAGRGLQLLFYSVGIGQISSEVPQNLSASRPQDRQFILSSKKLLLSDSGFYLCASDRVVAGELFFGEGSRLTVL.

The chain joins TRBV9 to TRBJ2-3, with 15 positions matching TRBD2. The junction had 7 bases not matched to a gene; V was cut back by 3 bases and J by 2 bases. CDR3 length: 18 residues. Looked up from germline, CDR1 is SGDLS and CDR2 is YYNGEE. CDR3 sequence (DNA): TGTGCCAGCAGCGAAAGGGGACTAGCGGGGGGAGTCACAGATACGCAGTATTTT. It codes for CASSERGLAGGVTDTQYF.

The V call is TRBV30, the J call TRBJ1-3; no clear D gene. The germline V gene has CDR1 GTSNPN and CDR2 SVGIG (reference sequence). V lost 3 bases and J 7 bases, leaving 10 bases between the germline ends. The CDR3 sequence is 12 residues long. CDR3 in amino acids: CAWSPVGNTIYF. The CDR3 region has the DNA TGTGCCTGGAGCCCCGTTGGGAACACCATATATTTT.

The chain uses TRBV5-5 and TRBJ1-1; 10 bases fit TRBD1. The CDR3 is 18 residues long. J lost 2 bases, V lost 0 bases, and 10 bases had no gene match. Germline V gene data show CDR1 as SGHKS and CDR2 as YYEKEE (reference sequence). The DNA of the CDR3 is TGTGCCAGCAGCTTGGCCATAGGAGACAGGGGGCGCAACACTGAAGCTTTCTTT. This sequence encodes CASSLAIGDRGRNTEAFF.

The V call is TRBV7-9, the J call TRBJ1-2; unclear D gene. The V and J ends lost 1 base and 1 base respectively, with 4 bases between them. Germline V gives CDR1 SEHNR, CDR2 FQNEAQ (reference sequence). This CDR3 is built from 13 residues. The CDR3 coding sequence is TGTGCCAGCAGCTTAGTTAATAACTATGGCTACACCTTC. Protein: CASSLVNNYGYTF.

Here the CDR3 DNA reads TGTGCCAGCACCAATCGGGGGGGCCATGGCTACACCTTC. It encodes CASTNRGGHGYTF. V gene TRBV12-3 or TRBV12-4 combines with J gene TRBJ1-2, with D possibly TRBD1 on 6 matching bases. Deletions cut 7 bases from V and 6 bases from J, with 15 bases between. There are 13 residues in the CDR3.

The J gene is TRBJ2-4, the V gene TRBV30, with D tentatively TRBD2 (6 bases). Germline assignment: CDR1 GTSNPN and CDR2 SVGIG (reference sequence). This CDR3 region has 14 residues. Trimming removed 0 bases at V and 2 bases at J, with 8 bases between. CDR3 loop: CAWSVGGTKNIQYF. CDR3 bases: TGTGCCTGGAGTGTGGGGGGAACCAAAAACATTCAGTACTTC. The full variable domain, rest sourced from reference TRBV30 and TRBJ2-4, is SQTIHQWPATLVQPVGSPLSLECTVEGTSNPNLYWYRQAAGRGLQLLFYSVGIGQISSEVPQNLSASRPQDRQFILSSKKLLLSDSGFYLCAWSVGGTKNIQYFGAGTRLSVL.

This chain links TRBV7-9 with TRBJ2-7, with D tentatively TRBD1 (6 bases). Germline CDR1 reads SEHNR; CDR2 reads FQNEAQ (reference sequence). The CDR3 is 13 residues long. The V end lost 0 bases, the J end lost 3 bases, and 6 bases lay between the germline ends. CDR3 sequence reads: CASSLAGGYEQYF. The CDR3 bases are TGTGCCAGCAGCTTAGCAGGGGGCTACGAGCAGTACTTC.

The V gene is TRBV12-3 or TRBV12-4, the J gene TRBJ1-2; 7 nucleotides match TRBD1. J was trimmed by 8 bases and V by 3 bases; bases with no gene match: 3. The CDR3 contains 12 residues. The CDR3 loop is CASSFTGVGYTF. CDR3 nucleotide sequence: TGTGCCAGCAGTTTCACAGGGGTCGGCTACACCTTC.

CDR3 region: CASSPIRQDSGNTIYF. The CDR3 coding sequence is TGTGCCAGCTCACCAATAAGACAGGACTCTGGAAACACCATATATTTT. V gene TRBV18 combines with J gene TRBJ1-3; perhaps TRBD1 as D (6 bases). Germline CDR1 and CDR2: KGHSH and LQKENI. V lost 2 bases and J lost 0, with 11 bases in between. This CDR3 has 16 residues. Drawing the rest from reference TRBV18 and TRBJ1-3, the complete variable domain is NAGVMQNPRHLVRRRGQEARLRCSPMKGHSHVYWYRQLPEEGLKFMVYLQKENIIDESGMPKERFSAEFPKEGPSILRIQQVVRGDSAAYFCASSPIRQDSGNTIYFGEGSWLTVV.

The V call is TRBV10-1, the J call TRBJ2-7; 7 bases line up with TRBD2. With 2 bases clipped from V and 7 bases from J, the junction kept 8 bases outside the gene matches. This CDR3 contains 14 residues. The germline gives CDR1 WNHNN, CDR2 SYGVQD (reference sequence). This CDR3 is CASSEGAGVMEQYF. In DNA form, the CDR3 reads TGCGCCAGCAGTGAGGGTGCGGGAGTAATGGAGCAGTACTTC.

In DNA form, the CDR3 reads TGTGCCAGCAGCCCCCTCGGCGGGGCTGTCAATGAGCAGTTCTTC. This translates into CASSPLGGAVNEQFF. The chain is built from TRBV7-3 and TRBJ2-1; D perhaps matches TRBD2 (6 bases). The CDR3 has 15 amino acids. The ends were cut back, 5 bases at V and 6 bases at J, with 17 bases in the middle. Germline V gene sequence: CDR1 SGHTA, CDR2 FQGTGA.